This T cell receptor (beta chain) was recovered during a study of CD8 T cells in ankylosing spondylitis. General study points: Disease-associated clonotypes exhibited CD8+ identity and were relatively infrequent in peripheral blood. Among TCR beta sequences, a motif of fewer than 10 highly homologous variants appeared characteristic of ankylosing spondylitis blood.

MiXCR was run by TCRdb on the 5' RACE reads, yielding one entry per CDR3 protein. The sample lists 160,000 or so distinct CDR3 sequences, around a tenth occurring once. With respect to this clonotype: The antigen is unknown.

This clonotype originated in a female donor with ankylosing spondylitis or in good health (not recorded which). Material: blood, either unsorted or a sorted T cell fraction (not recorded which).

CDR3 residues: CASSPGPRWDIQYF. CDR3 DNA: TGTGCCAGCAGCCCCGGGCCACGGTGGGACATTCAGTACTTC. This sequence joins TRBV5-6 and TRBJ2-4; D remains ambiguous. Germline loops: CDR1 SGHDT, CDR2 YYEEEE. This CDR3 region has 14 residues. V dropped 4 bases and J dropped 8 bases, with 16 bases sitting between them. Looking up the rest from reference TRBV5-6 and TRBJ2-4 gives the full variable domain: DAGVTQSPTHLIKTRGQQVTLRCSPKSGHDTVSWYQQALGQGPQFIFQYYEEEERQRGNFPDRFSGHQFPNYSSELNVNALLLGDSALYLCASSPGPRWDIQYFGAGTRLSVL.